These T cell receptor beta chains were read from a single sample in a study of technical replicates of blood from several donors. The protocol was immunoSEQ multiplex PCR, while the TCRdb copy is restricted to in-frame clones and leaves out a portion. Of approximately 82,000 clones listed, 95% to 96% are singletons. The source material was T cells isolated from PBMCs. These receptors all stem from a human donor in good health. CDR3s include the opening cysteine and the closing phenylalanine or tryptophan. The order of the fields is J gene, D gene, CDR3 length, V gene, clone size, CDR3 protein, CDR3 DNA. A D gene is named only where the DNA matches it firmly. Clone size is given for some rows only: seen once, a few or many times, or a class if the clone is expanded.

TRBJ1-3 NA 12 TRBV6-5 NA CASRTAGNTIYF TGTGCCAGTAGGACAGCAGGAAACACCATATATTTT
TRBJ2-7 TRBD1 15 TRBV9 NA CASSADGQGGYEQYF TGTGCCAGCAGCGCCGATGGACAGGGGGGCTACGAGCAGTACTTC
TRBJ2-7 TRBD1 14 TRBV5-6 NA CASSAGTGVYEQYF TGTGCCAGCAGCGCCGGGACAGGGGTCTACGAGCAGTACTTC
TRBJ2-7 NA 14 TRBV19 NA CASSPAQVSYEQYF TGTGCCAGTAGTCCGGCACAGGTCAGCTACGAGCAGTACTTC
TRBJ2-7 NA 15 TRBV21-1 NA CASSKQCGRAFEQYF TGTGCCAGCAGCAAACAATGCGGGAGGGCCTTCGAGCAGTACTTC
TRBJ2-5 NA 15 TRBV19 NA CASSIGGQLQETQYF TGTGCCAGTAGTATAGGGGGACAATTACAAGAGACCCAGTACTTC
TRBJ2-7 TRBD1 14 TRBV6-6 NA CASRLTGSSYEQYF TGTGCCAGCAGATTGACAGGGAGCTCCTACGAGCAGTACTTC
TRBJ1-2 NA 16 TRBV4-1 NA CASSQIGVTRGLGYTF TGCGCCAGCAGCCAAATCGGGGTAACGAGGGGGTTAGGCTACACCTTC
TRBJ2-7 TRBD2 13 TRBV28 NA CASMASGTYEQYF TGTGCCAGCATGGCTAGCGGGACCTACGAGCAGTACTTC
TRBJ2-1 NA 15 TRBV5-4 NA CASSLAQGAYNEQFF TGTGCCAGCAGCTTGGCACAGGGTGCCTACAATGAGCAGTTCTTC
TRBJ1-2 NA 14 TRBV11-2 NA CASSLEATQTHHTF TGTGCCAGCAGCTTAGAAGCCACGCAAACCCATCACACCTTC
TRBJ2-1 NA 16 TRBV18 NA CASSPPSRTNYNEQFF TGTGCCAGCTCACCACCTTCACGGACAAACTACAATGAGCAGTTCTTC
TRBJ2-1 TRBD2 14 TRBV29-1 NA CSAQSSGGYNEQFF TGCAGCGCCCAATCTAGCGGGGGCTACAATGAGCAGTTCTTC
TRBJ1-2 NA 13 TRBV28 NA CASSLAGVYGYTF TGTGCCAGCAGTTTAGCAGGGGTCTATGGCTACACCTTC
TRBJ2-1 NA 17 TRBV18 NA CASSPAPQALTYNEQFF TGTGCCAGCTCACCAGCTCCACAGGCCCTCACCTACAATGAGCAGTTCTTC
TRBJ1-1 TRBD1 14 TRBV2 NA CASKRETGITEAFF TGTGCCAGCAAAAGAGAGACAGGGATTACTGAAGCTTTCTTT
TRBJ1-1 NA 16 TRBV27 NA CASSPTPRRLNTEAFF TGTGCCAGCAGTCCTACCCCCCGCAGGTTGAACACTGAAGCTTTCTTT
TRBJ2-3 NA 13 TRBV13 NA CASSRRGTDTQYF TGTGCCAGCAGTCGTAGGGGTACAGATACGCAGTATTTT
TRBJ2-7 NA 11 TRBV10-2 NA CASRDSTGQYF TGCGCCAGCAGGGACAGTACGGGGCAGTACTTC
TRBJ2-2 TRBD1 13 TRBV5-4 NA CASRPGQERELFF TGTGCCAGCCGTCCGGGACAGGAAAGGGAGCTGTTTTTT
TRBJ1-5 NA 14 TRBV7-6 NA CASSEGLSNQPQHF TGTGCCAGCAGCGAGGGACTGAGCAATCAGCCCCAGCATTTT
TRBJ2-7 TRBD1 14 TRBV19 once CASSYGTGDHEQYF TGTGCCAGTAGTTACGGGACAGGGGACCACGAGCAGTACTTC
TRBJ2-1 NA 15 TRBV11-3 NA CASSLEGSGRDEQFF TGTGCCAGCAGCTTAGAAGGAAGCGGTCGCGATGAGCAGTTCTTC
TRBJ1-1 NA 11 TRBV10-2 NA CASLSDTEAFF TGCGCCAGCCTCTCGGACACTGAAGCTTTCTTT
TRBJ2-1 TRBD2 15 TRBV5-1 once CASQLGLVGYNEQFF TGCGCCAGCCAGCTGGGACTAGTGGGATACAATGAGCAGTTCTTC
TRBJ2-5 NA 14 TRBV27 NA CASASQGSQETQYF TGTGCCAGCGCCTCGCAGGGTTCTCAAGAGACCCAGTACTTC
TRBJ2-7 TRBD1 16 TRBV11-3 once CASSLYRDSLSYEQYF TGTGCCAGCAGCTTGTATAGGGACAGTCTCTCTTACGAGCAGTACTTC
TRBJ1-3 NA 14 TRBV30 NA CAWNDYSSGNTIYF TGTGCCTGGAACGACTATAGCTCTGGAAACACCATATATTTT
TRBJ2-7 TRBD1 14 TRBV18 NA CASSQRTGGYEQYF TGTGCCAGCTCTCAGAGGACAGGGGGTTACGAGCAGTACTTC
TRBJ2-7 TRBD1 15 TRBV19 NA CASSRGQAFSYEQYF TGTGCCAGTAGTAGAGGACAGGCCTTCTCCTACGAGCAGTACTTC
TRBJ2-6 NA 15 TRBV7-2 NA CASSLSASEANVLTF TGTGCCAGCAGCCTCAGTGCCTCTGAAGCCAACGTCCTGACTTTC
TRBJ1-2 TRBD1 15 TRBV5-1 NA CASSVTGERIYGYTF TGCGCCAGCAGCGTGACAGGGGAGAGGATCTATGGCTACACCTTC
TRBJ1-1 TRBD1 15 TRBV7-2 once CASSPGGGQATEAFF TGTGCCAGCAGCCCCGGGGGTGGACAGGCCACTGAAGCTTTCTTT
TRBJ1-1 TRBD1 14 TRBV9 NA CASSVAGTGGEAFF TGTGCCAGCAGCGTGGCCGGGACAGGAGGTGAAGCTTTCTTT
TRBJ1-2 TRBD1 12 TRBV19 NA CASKGTGYGYTF TGTGCCAGTAAGGGGACAGGATATGGCTACACCTTC
TRBJ1-1 NA 13 TRBV5-1 NA CASSFRGNTEAFF TGCGCCAGCAGCTTTCGGGGGAACACTGAAGCTTTCTTT
TRBJ1-5 NA 13 TRBV2 few CASSDGGNQPQHF TGTGCCAGCAGTGACGGCGGGAATCAGCCCCAGCATTTT
TRBJ1-5 NA 16 TRBV7-3 NA CASSPPGGLSNQPQHF TGTGCCAGCAGCCCCCCCGGAGGCCTTAGCAATCAGCCCCAGCATTTT
TRBJ2-7 NA 15 TRBV28 once CASSDPGLSSYEQYF TGTGCCAGCAGTGACCCGGGACTCAGCTCCTACGAGCAGTACTTC
TRBJ2-7 NA 15 TRBV28 NA CASSLGLTGSYEQYF TGTGCCAGCAGTTTAGGATTAACGGGTTCCTACGAGCAGTACTTC